The subject of this entry is one T cell receptor (beta chain). Its antigen is not identified. The CDR3 is made up of 14 amino acids. The germline gives CDR1 MNHEY, CDR2 SVGAGI. The V gene lost 3 bases and the J gene lost 8 bases, with 11 bases spanning the gap. This sample stems from a study of cytomegalovirus exposure and HLA in healthy donors. Study-level points and caveats: Roughly uniform depth of sequencing across donors was assumed in presence/absence analyses. With later analysis, a missense DCLRE1C variant became linked to TCR beta V- and J-gene trimming. The study flagged roughly 150 TCR beta chains as cytomegalovirus-associated.

This PCR relied on a set of 60 Vbeta primers and 13 Jbeta primers. The authors' processing: Among the unique TCR beta chains that a later analysis counted, about 84 million in all, some 10 million were shared. Data came from immunoSEQ multiplex PCR; TCRdb stores just in-frame clones and leaves some out. The D gene and trimming were derived from the DNA, and the V and J assignments and clone size from that table. The repertoire holds 150,000 to 200,000 clones, approximately 71% seen once, with about 1.3% in the top ten. The source material was PBMCs. The sequence was collected from a man between 45 and 60 years old in good health and CMV-seronegative. The V gene is TRBV6-5, the J gene TRBJ1-6, with D unclear. Here the CDR3 reads CASSYRGSYSPLHF. The CDR3 DNA sequence: TGTGCCAGCAGTTATCGCGGGTCATATTCACCCCTCCACTTT.